The rows below give T cell receptor beta chains drawn from one sample of a study of blood T cells in healthy people across ages. TCRdb re-derived calls from the 5' RACE reads in MiXCR, one entry per CDR3 protein. The sample has 650,000 to 800,000 distinct CDR3 sequences, roughly half seen once. The sample consisted of blood. The receptor source for this set is a woman aged 80 or older in good health. CDR3s include the opening cysteine and the closing phenylalanine or tryptophan. D genes are given only for firm matches. Only some rows state a clone size, as once, few, many or a class for expanded clones.

V: TRBV2
size: .
length: 14
J: TRBJ2-5
D: .
CDR3: CASSSSQSQETQYF
DNA: TGTGCCAGCAGTTCCTCCCAGAGCCAAGAGACCCAGTACTTC

V: TRBV6-6
size: .
length: 12
J: TRBJ1-4
D: .
CDR3: CASSYSLEKLFF
DNA: TGTGCCAGCAGTTACTCGTTGGAAAAACTGTTTTTT

V: TRBV6-6
size: .
length: 14
J: TRBJ2-7
D: TRBD1
CDR3: CASSYSDRDYEQYF
DNA: TGTGCCAGCAGTTACTCGGACAGGGACTACGAGCAGTACTTC

V: TRBV27
size: .
length: 16
J: TRBJ2-3
D: .
CDR3: CASSLARAPSTDTQYF
DNA: TGTGCCAGCAGTTTAGCCCGGGCACCTAGCACAGATACGCAGTATTTT

V: TRBV27
size: few
length: 17
J: TRBJ2-7
D: TRBD2
CDR3: CASSLAGGLFDSYEQYF
DNA: TGTGCCAGCAGCCTAGCGGGCGGACTGTTTGACTCCTACGAGCAGTACTTC

V: TRBV11-2
size: .
length: 17
J: TRBJ2-5
D: TRBD2
CDR3: CASSSQRTSGGKETQYF
DNA: TGTGCCAGCAGCTCGCAAAGAACTAGCGGGGGGAAAGAGACCCAGTACTTC

V: TRBV9
size: many
length: 14
J: TRBJ2-3
D: TRBD2
CDR3: CASSVAGGPFRRYF
DNA: TGTGCCAGCAGCGTAGCGGGGGGGCCTTTCCGCCGGTATTTT

V: TRBV3-1
size: .
length: 15
J: TRBJ2-4
D: TRBD1
CDR3: CAGQPGQLAKNIQYF
DNA: TGTGCCGGGCAACCGGGACAGTTAGCCAAAAACATTCAGTACTTC

V: TRBV3-1
size: .
length: 13
J: TRBJ2-5
D: TRBD1
CDR3: CASSKDRAGTQYF
DNA: TGTGCCAGCAGCAAGGACAGGGCGGGAACCCAGTACTTC

V: TRBV2
size: many
length: 14
J: TRBJ1-4
D: .
CDR3: CASLYYAANEKLFF
DNA: TGTGCCAGCCTATACTACGCAGCTAATGAAAAACTGTTTTTT

V: TRBV11-2
size: .
length: 16
J: TRBJ2-1
D: TRBD2
CDR3: CASSPSRAGGTDEQFF
DNA: TGTGCCAGCAGCCCCTCTAGGGCGGGGGGTACGGATGAGCAGTTCTTC

V: TRBV9
size: many
length: 14
J: TRBJ1-5
D: .
CDR3: CASSLTGLNQPQHF
DNA: TGTGCCAGCAGTTTAACAGGGCTAAATCAGCCCCAGCATTTT

V: TRBV24-1
size: .
length: 15
J: TRBJ1-5
D: TRBD1
CDR3: CATSDSRTGNQPQHF
DNA: TGTGCCACCAGTGATTCTAGGACAGGGAATCAGCCCCAGCATTTT

V: TRBV4-1
size: few
length: 17
J: TRBJ1-6
D: TRBD1
CDR3: CASSQDWRDRGDSPLHF
DNA: TGCGCCAGCAGCCAAGATTGGCGGGACAGGGGGGATTCACCCCTCCACTTT

V: TRBV2
size: .
length: 13
J: TRBJ2-1
D: .
CDR3: CASSGTLYNEQFF
DNA: TGTGCCAGCAGTGGGACATTATACAATGAGCAGTTCTTC

V: TRBV12-3/TRBV12-4
size: many
length: 15
J: TRBJ2-1
D: .
CDR3: CASSLSGTAVGEQFF
DNA: TGTGCCAGCAGTCTGTCCGGGACTGCGGTTGGGGAGCAGTTCTTC

V: TRBV3-1
size: .
length: 15
J: TRBJ1-2
D: .
CDR3: CASSHGPDWSYGYTF
DNA: TGTGCCAGCAGCCACGGACCGGACTGGAGCTATGGCTACACCTTC

V: TRBV15
size: .
length: 12
J: TRBJ2-5
D: .
CDR3: CATSRDFETQYF
DNA: TGTGCCACCAGCAGGGACTTCGAGACCCAGTACTTC

V: TRBV6-5
size: .
length: 14
J: TRBJ1-1
D: .
CDR3: CASRFRWGTTEAFF
DNA: TGTGCCAGCAGATTTCGATGGGGAACCACTGAAGCTTTCTTT

V: TRBV11-2
size: .
length: 13
J: TRBJ2-1
D: TRBD2
CDR3: CASRLAGSLEQFF
DNA: TGTGCTAGCCGACTAGCGGGATCATTGGAGCAGTTCTTC

V: TRBV2
size: many
length: 18
J: TRBJ1-6
D: .
CDR3: CASSTGPGHFSYNSPLHF
DNA: TGTGCCAGCAGTACTGGCCCGGGACACTTCTCCTATAATTCACCCCTCCACTTT

V: TRBV10-3
size: many
length: 13
J: TRBJ2-7
D: .
CDR3: CAISGSSTYEQYF
DNA: TGTGCCATCAGTGGGTCTAGCACCTACGAGCAGTACTTC

V: TRBV2
size: .
length: 11
J: TRBJ2-5
D: .
CDR3: CASSEEHEQYF
DNA: TGTGCCAGCAGTGAAGAACATGAGCAGTACTTC

V: TRBV29-1
size: many
length: 15
J: TRBJ2-5
D: TRBD2
CDR3: CSVLWAGDPQETQYF
DNA: TGCAGCGTATTGTGGGCGGGGGATCCCCAAGAGACCCAGTACTTC

V: TRBV5-1
size: .
length: 14
J: TRBJ2-2
D: .
CDR3: CASSPRTDAGELFF
DNA: TGCGCCAGCAGCCCAAGGACGGACGCCGGGGAGCTGTTTTTT

V: TRBV10-1
size: few
length: 13
J: TRBJ1-5
D: .
CDR3: CASSEVGNQPQHF
DNA: TGCGCCAGCAGTGAGGTTGGCAATCAGCCCCAGCATTTT

V: TRBV29-1
size: .
length: 15
J: TRBJ1-2
D: TRBD1
CDR3: CSVEGQGAGPSGYSF
DNA: TGCAGCGTTGAAGGACAGGGGGCTGGGCCTTCTGGCTACTCCTTC